This TCR beta chain was sequenced in a study of response to subunit inactivated influenza vaccine. Trimming cost V 4 bases and J 0 bases; bases outside gene matches: 9. Germline V CDR1 and CDR2: LGHNA, YSLEER. This CDR3 contains 17 residues. Each CDR3 protein is one row after TCRdb ran MiXCR on the RT-PCR reads. The sample carries a few hundred thousand distinct CDR3 sequences, approximately 14% recorded once. This clonotype has more than one count but fewer than ten. Material: PBMCs from blood, obtained about 13 days after vaccination. The rearrangement links TRBV4-3 to TRBJ2-1, with 7 bases fitting TRBD1. This receptor was taken from a man aged 50-60 years who received an inactivated influenza vaccine. CDR3 amino acids: CASSPDWTGASYNEQFF. CDR3 bases: TGCGCCAGCAGCCCAGACTGGACAGGAGCCTCCTACAATGAGCAGTTCTTC.